The 12 T cell receptor beta chains presented below share a single source sample, sequenced in a study of vaccination effects on CD4 cells after COVID-19. Antigen-specific CD4+ T cell clonotypes were called by their expansion after viral peptide-pool culture in ViraFEST. Isolating CD4+ T cells followed ten to eleven days of culture. All study participants received two doses of BNT162b2 or mRNA-1273 vaccine. Sequencing used immunoSEQ multiplex PCR; TCRdb keeps in-frame clones, though not all of them. The sample holds 65,000 to 95,000 clones, over 75% seen once. Antigen specificity for these receptors is unknown. The material was CD4+ T cells from PBMCs cultured with HCoV-OC43 spike peptides, obtained after COVID-19 vaccination. This sample's subset: HCoV-OC43 spike overlapping peptide pool stimulation. The receptor set was obtained from a human donor who received a COVID-19 vaccine.

CDR3: CASSLGDRSSDTQYF. In DNA, the CDR3 is TGTGCCAGCAGCTTAGGAGACAGGAGTAGTGATACGCAGTATTTT. The V and J genes are TRBV11-2 and TRBJ2-3; tentatively, D is TRBD1 (6 bases). The CDR3 is 15 residues long. In germline, CDR1 is SGHAT, CDR2 FQNNGV. The V gene lost 1 base and the J gene lost 6 bases, with 14 bases spanning the gap.

This clone was seen only once. The J gene is TRBJ2-5, the V gene TRBV21-1; TRBD2 is taken as the D call from the table, unchecked against the DNA. TRBV21-1 is termed a pseudogene. The CDR3 is 13 amino acids. The CDR3 DNA is TGTGCCAGCAGCGCCGAACGAAAGCTTCCCCAGTACTTC. Amino acid sequence: CASSAERKLPQYF.

To note about this clone: At the DNA level, this CDR3 is encoded by other sequences in the same sample as well. V and J are TRBV7-3 and TRBJ1-1; perhaps TRBD1 as D (6 bases). V was pared by 4 bases and J by 2 bases, with 8 bases between. CDR1 and CDR2 from the germline V gene are SGHTA and FQGTGA. The CDR3 covers 13 residues. The CDR3 nucleotides read TGTGCCAGCAGCTCGGACAGAAACACTGAAGCTTTCTTT. It yields the protein CASSSDRNTEAFF.

CDR3 in amino acids: CASSLVGSRSPLHF. In nucleotides, the CDR3 is TGTGCCAGCAGCTTAGTGGGCTCGCGTTCACCCCTCCACTTT. The V call is TRBV7-8, the J call TRBJ1-6; D unresolved. Trimming removed 1 base from V and 9 bases from J, with 10 bases in between. CDR3 length: 14 amino acids. The V gene's germline CDR1 is SGHVS and CDR2 FQNEAQ.

The J gene is TRBJ2-1, the V gene TRBV7-8, with D tentatively TRBD1 or TRBD2 (7 bases each). The germline CDR1 and CDR2 sequences are SGHVS and FQNEAQ. This CDR3 has 16 residues. The V gene lost 2 bases and the J gene lost 8 bases, with 19 bases spanning the gap. In DNA form, the CDR3 reads TGTGCCAGCAGCTTAAGGGGGGACAGTCGGGGGGATGAGCAGTTCTTC. It is translated as CASSLRGDSRGDEQFF.

The chain links TRBV4-3 to TRBJ2-7, with D uncertain. The CDR3 length is 16 residues. The germline V gene has CDR1 LGHNA and CDR2 YSLEER. V was pared by 5 bases and J by 3 bases, with 20 bases between. CDR3 residues: CASSSETTNLGYEQYV. The CDR3 DNA is TGCGCCAGCAGCTCGGAGACCACAAATCTGGGCTACGAGCAGTACGTC.

The chain has TRBV18 and TRBJ1-3; perhaps TRBD1 as D (6 bases). Germline V gene lookup returns CDR1 KGHSH and CDR2 LQKENI. Trimming left V 2 bases short and J 0 bases short, with 11 bases between. The CDR3 runs to 16 residues. The CDR3 coding sequence is TGTGCCAGCTCACCAGGGGGCCCACACTCTGGAAACACCATATATTTT. Protein: CASSPGGPHSGNTIYF.

The chain employs TRBV2 and TRBJ2-5; 7 bases line up with TRBD1. From germline, CDR1 is SNHLY and CDR2 FYNNEI. Trimming cost V 6 bases and J 4 bases; bases outside gene matches: 5. The CDR3 length is 13 residues. The CDR3 DNA sequence: TGTGCCAGCAGCGAATACAGGGGAGAGACCCAGTACTTC. This encodes CASSEYRGETQYF.

The chain employs TRBV18 and TRBJ1-6; D is unclear. Trimming removed 6 bases at V and 6 bases at J, with 9 bases between. In germline, CDR1 is KGHSH, CDR2 LQKENI. The CDR3 spans 13 residues. CDR3 amino acids: CASSLAGNSPLHF. The CDR3 DNA follows: TGTGCCAGCTCTTTGGCTGGTAATTCACCCCTCCACTTT.

A few counts support this clone. The genes are TRBV3-1 (or the pseudogene TRBV3-2) and TRBJ1-6; perhaps TRBD1 as D (6 bases). The length of the CDR3 is 15 residues. Germline values: CDR1 LGHDT, CDR2 YNNKEL (reference sequence). Trimming pared 1 base from V and 7 bases from J, leaving 11 bases between. The DNA of the CDR3 is TGTGCCAGCAGCCAAGCAGGGGTCGGGAATTCACCCCTCCACTTT. It encodes CASSQAGVGNSPLHF.

J is TRBJ2-1 and V is TRBV6-2 or TRBV6-3; TRBD1 matches at 9 bases. V lost 0 bases to trimming and J lost 10 bases; unmatched junction nucleotides: 7. This CDR3 has 15 amino acids. Germline values: CDR1 MNHEY, CDR2 SVGEGT. CDR3 amino acids: CASSYSGTGLREQFF. The CDR3 DNA reads TGTGCCAGCAGTTACTCCGGGACAGGGTTGCGCGAGCAGTTCTTC.

The chain is built from TRBV5-6 and TRBJ1-2; D possibly corresponds to TRBD1 (5 bases). Trimming removed 0 bases from V and 8 bases from J, with 11 bases in between. The CDR3 consists of 13 residues. Germline CDR1 and CDR2: SGHDT and YYEEEE. The DNA of the CDR3 is TGTGCCAGCAGCTTGGTTTCGGGGACGGGCTACACCTTC. This codes for CASSLVSGTGYTF.